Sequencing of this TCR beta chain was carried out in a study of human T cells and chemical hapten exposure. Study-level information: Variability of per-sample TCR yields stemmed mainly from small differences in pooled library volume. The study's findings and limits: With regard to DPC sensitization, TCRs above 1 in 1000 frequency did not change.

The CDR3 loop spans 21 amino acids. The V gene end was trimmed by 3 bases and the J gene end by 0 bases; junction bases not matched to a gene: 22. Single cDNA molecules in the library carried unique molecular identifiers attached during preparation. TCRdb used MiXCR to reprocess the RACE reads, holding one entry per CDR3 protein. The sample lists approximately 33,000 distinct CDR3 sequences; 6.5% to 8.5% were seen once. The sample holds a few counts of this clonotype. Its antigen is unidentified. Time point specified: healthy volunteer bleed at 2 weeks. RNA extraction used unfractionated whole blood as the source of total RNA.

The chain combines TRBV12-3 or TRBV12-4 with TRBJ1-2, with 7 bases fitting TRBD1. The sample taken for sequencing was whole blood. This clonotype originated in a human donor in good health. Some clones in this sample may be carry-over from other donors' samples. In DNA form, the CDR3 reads TGTGCCAGCAGTTTTTACGCCCCAAGGACAGGTCTGAACCCTGCTAACTATGGCTACACCTTC. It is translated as CASSFYAPRTGLNPANYGYTF.